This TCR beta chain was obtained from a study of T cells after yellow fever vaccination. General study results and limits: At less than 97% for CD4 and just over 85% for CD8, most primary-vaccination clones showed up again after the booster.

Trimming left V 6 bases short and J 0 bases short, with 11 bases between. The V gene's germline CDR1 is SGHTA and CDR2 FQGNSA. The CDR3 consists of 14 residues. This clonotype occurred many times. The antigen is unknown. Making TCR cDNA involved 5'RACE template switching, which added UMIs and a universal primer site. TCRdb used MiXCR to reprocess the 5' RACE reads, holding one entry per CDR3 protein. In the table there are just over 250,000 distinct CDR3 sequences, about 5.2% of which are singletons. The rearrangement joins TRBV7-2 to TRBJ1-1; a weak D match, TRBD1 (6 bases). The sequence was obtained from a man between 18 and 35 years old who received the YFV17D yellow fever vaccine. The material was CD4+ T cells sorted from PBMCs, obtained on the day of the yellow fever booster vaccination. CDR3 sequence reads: CASRRQDMNTEAFF. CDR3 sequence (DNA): TGTGCCAGCAGACGACAGGACATGAACACTGAAGCTTTCTTT.